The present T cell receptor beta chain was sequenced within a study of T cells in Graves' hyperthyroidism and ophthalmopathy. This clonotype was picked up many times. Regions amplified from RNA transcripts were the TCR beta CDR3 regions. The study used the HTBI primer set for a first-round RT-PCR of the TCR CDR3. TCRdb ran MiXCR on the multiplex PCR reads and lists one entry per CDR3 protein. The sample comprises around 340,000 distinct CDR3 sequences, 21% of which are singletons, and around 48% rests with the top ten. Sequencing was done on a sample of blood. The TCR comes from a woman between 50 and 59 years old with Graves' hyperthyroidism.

In DNA form, the CDR3 reads TGTGCCAGCAGCTTGGGCAGGGGCGGCACAGATACGCAGTATTTT. Its protein product is CASSLGRGGTDTQYF. The rearrangement uses TRBV11-1 and TRBJ2-3; a possible D gene is TRBD1 (6 bases). Trimming stripped 3 bases from V and 1 base from J, with 11 bases between. Germline V gene sequence: CDR1 SGHAT, CDR2 FQDESV (reference sequence). The CDR3 covers 15 residues.